A single sample gave rise to the 9 T cell receptor beta chains below, sequenced in a study of T cell changes during pregnancy in multiple sclerosis. Sequenced by immunoSEQ multiplex PCR; TCRdb stores in-frame clones only, minus some. The repertoire includes some 22,000 clones, about 85% of them detected once, and 7.5% to 8% sits in the top ten. The sequencing used CD8+ T cells from peripheral blood mononuclear cells, collected before pregnancy. The source of these receptors is a female donor with multiple sclerosis, enrolled in a pregnancy study.

V gene TRBV6-4 combines with J gene TRBJ2-1, with 13 nucleotides matching TRBD2. The CDR3 consists of 19 residues. Germline V gives CDR1 MRHNA, CDR2 SNTAGT. J gave up 1 base and V 4 bases, and 10 bases lay outside the gene matches. In DNA, the CDR3 is TGTGCCAGCAGTGGGGACAGTCGACTAGCGGGAGGTTCCTACAATGAGCAGTTCTTC. It specifies CASSGDSRLAGGSYNEQFF.

This clone is classed as medium-sized (0.01 to 0.1%). Additional DNA sequences in this sample encode the identical CDR3. The chain employs TRBV6-4 and TRBJ2-2; 9 nucleotides agree with TRBD2. The CDR3 extends over 14 amino acids. V dropped 4 bases and J dropped 3; count of bases not matched to a gene: 0. Germline CDR1 reads MRHNA; CDR2 reads SNTAGT. Here the CDR3 DNA reads TGTGCCAGCAGTGGACTAGCGGACACCGGGGAGCTGTTTTTT. Translating it yields CASSGLADTGELFF.

This clone was observed a handful of times. This sequence joins TRBV2 and TRBJ1-1, with 8 bases matching TRBD1. Germline V CDR1 and CDR2: SNHLY, FYNNEI. The V segment lost 6 bases and the J segment 5 bases; nucleotides outside the gene matches: 8. The CDR3 sequence is 14 residues long. The CDR3 DNA reads TGTGCCAGCAGAGTCTCAGGGGGCATTACTGAAGCTTTCTTT. The encoded protein is CASRVSGGITEAFF.

This clone is a singleton in its sample. CDR3 amino acids: CASRGQGETEAFF. In nucleotides, the CDR3 is TGTGCCAGTAGGGGACAGGGTGAAACTGAAGCTTTCTTT. V is TRBV19 and J is TRBJ1-1; 9 bases fit TRBD1. The ends lost 6 bases at V and 5 bases at J; junction bases unmatched: 4. Germline V gene lookup returns CDR1 LNHDA and CDR2 SQIVND (reference sequence). The CDR3 sequence is 13 residues long.

The V gene is TRBV5-1, the J gene TRBJ2-7; 7 nucleotides agree with TRBD1. The J segment lost 2 bases and the V segment lost 3 bases, leaving 8 bases of the junction unmatched. The CDR3 consists of 15 residues. The germline CDR1 and CDR2 sequences are SGHRS and YFSETQ. The CDR3, as DNA: TGCGCCAGCAGCTGGGCCCCGGGACAGACCTACGAGCAGTACTTC. Residues: CASSWAPGQTYEQYF.

The chain is built from TRBV9 and TRBJ2-7, with TRBD1 matching over 8 bases. V lost 0 bases and J lost 3; bases outside the gene matches: 11. Germline V CDR1 and CDR2: SGDLS, YYNGEE. CDR3 length: 17 residues. The CDR3 sequence: CASSVESGGVPFYEQYF. DNA for the CDR3: TGTGCCAGCAGCGTAGAGTCAGGGGGCGTACCTTTCTACGAGCAGTACTTC. Full variable domain (remainder filled in from reference TRBV9 and TRBJ2-7): DSGVTQTPKHLITATGQRVTLRCSPRSGDLSVYWYQQSLDQGLQFLIQYYNGEERAKGNILERFSAQQFPDLHSELNLSSLELGDSALYFCASSVESGGVPFYEQYFGPGTRLTVT.

The genes are TRBV18 and TRBJ1-3; D is ambiguous. Trimming cost V 2 bases and J 1 base, with 6 bases left between them. Germline values: CDR1 KGHSH, CDR2 LQKENI. The CDR3 has 14 amino acids. CDR3 in DNA: TGTGCCAGCTCACCAGGGCATTCTGGAAACACCATATATTTT. Amino acid sequence: CASSPGHSGNTIYF.

The rearrangement joins TRBV5-5 to TRBJ1-1; maybe TRBD1 (6 bases). CDR3 length: 15 amino acids. Trimming stripped 2 bases from V and 7 bases from J, with 18 bases between. The germline V gene has CDR1 SGHKS and CDR2 YYEKEE (reference sequence). The CDR3 DNA reads TGTGCCAGCAGCTTCCCGGGCAGGGGAGGGATTGAAGCTTTCTTT. Protein sequence: CASSFPGRGGIEAFF.

The gene calls are TRBV11-2 and TRBJ2-7; 7 bases are shared with TRBD1. V gave up 8 bases and J gave up 4 bases; unmatched junction bases: 14. The CDR3 has 15 amino acids. The germline V gene has CDR1 SGHAT and CDR2 FQNNGV. The CDR3 region has the DNA TGTGCCAGCTCTCAATCCGGGACAGTAGAGTACGAGCAGTACTTC. It specifies CASSQSGTVEYEQYF.